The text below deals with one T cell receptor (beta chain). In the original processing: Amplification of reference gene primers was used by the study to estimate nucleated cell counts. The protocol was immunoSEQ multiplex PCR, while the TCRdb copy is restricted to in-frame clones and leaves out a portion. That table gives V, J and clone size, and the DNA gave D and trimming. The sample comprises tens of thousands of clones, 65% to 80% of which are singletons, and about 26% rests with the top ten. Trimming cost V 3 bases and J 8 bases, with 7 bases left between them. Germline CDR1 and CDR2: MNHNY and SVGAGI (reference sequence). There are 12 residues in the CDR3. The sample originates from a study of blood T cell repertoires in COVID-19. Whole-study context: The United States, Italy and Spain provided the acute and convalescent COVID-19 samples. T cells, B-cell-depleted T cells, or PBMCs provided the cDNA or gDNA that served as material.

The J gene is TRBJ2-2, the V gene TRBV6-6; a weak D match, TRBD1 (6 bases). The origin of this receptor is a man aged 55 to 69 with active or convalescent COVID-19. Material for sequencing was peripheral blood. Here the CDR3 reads CASSYGTGELFF. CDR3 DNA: TGTGCCAGCAGTTATGGGACAGGGGAGCTGTTTTTT.